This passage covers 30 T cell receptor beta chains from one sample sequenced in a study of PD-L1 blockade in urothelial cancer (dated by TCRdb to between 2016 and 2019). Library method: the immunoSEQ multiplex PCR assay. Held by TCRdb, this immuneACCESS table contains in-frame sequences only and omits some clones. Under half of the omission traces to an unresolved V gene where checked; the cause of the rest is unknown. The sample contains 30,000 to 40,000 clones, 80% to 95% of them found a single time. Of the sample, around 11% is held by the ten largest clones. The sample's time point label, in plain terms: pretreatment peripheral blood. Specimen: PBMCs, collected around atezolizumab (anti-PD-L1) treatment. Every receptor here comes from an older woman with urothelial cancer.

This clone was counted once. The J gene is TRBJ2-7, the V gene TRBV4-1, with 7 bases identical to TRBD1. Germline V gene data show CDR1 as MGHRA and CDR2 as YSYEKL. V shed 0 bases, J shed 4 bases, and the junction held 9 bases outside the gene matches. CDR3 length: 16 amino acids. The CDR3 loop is CASSQDIVRQGYEQYF. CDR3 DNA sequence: TGCGCCAGCAGCCAAGACATTGTTCGACAGGGTTACGAGCAGTACTTC.

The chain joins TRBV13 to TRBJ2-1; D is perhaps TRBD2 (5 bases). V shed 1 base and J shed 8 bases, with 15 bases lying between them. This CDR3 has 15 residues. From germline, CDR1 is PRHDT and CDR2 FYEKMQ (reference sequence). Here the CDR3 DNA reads TGTGCCAGCAGCTTAGAAGGAGTAGGGAGCGATGAGCAGTTCTTC. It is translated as CASSLEGVGSDEQFF.

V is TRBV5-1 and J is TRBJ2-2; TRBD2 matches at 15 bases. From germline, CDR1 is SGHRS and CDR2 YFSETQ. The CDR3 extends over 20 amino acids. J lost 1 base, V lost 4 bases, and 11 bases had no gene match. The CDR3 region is CASSRTMGLAGGWNTGELFF. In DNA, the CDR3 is TGCGCCAGCAGCCGAACCATGGGACTAGCGGGAGGTTGGAACACCGGGGAGCTGTTTTTT.

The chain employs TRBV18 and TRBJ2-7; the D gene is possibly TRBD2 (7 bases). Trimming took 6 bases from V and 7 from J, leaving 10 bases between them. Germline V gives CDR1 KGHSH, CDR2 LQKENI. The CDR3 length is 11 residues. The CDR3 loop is CASSEGGEQYF. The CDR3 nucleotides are TGTGCCAGCTCCGAGGGGGGGGAGCAGTACTTC.

As DNA, the CDR3 is TGCAGCGTTGATACCCGGGACAGGCATGGCTACACCTTC. It codes for CSVDTRDRHGYTF. This chain joins TRBV29-1 and TRBJ1-2, with TRBD1 matching over 8 bases. Germline V lookup: CDR1 SQVTM, CDR2 ANQGSEA. Trimming removed 3 bases from V and 6 bases from J; junction bases left unmatched: 6. The CDR3 has 13 residues. The full variable domain, completed using reference TRBV29-1 and TRBJ1-2, is SAVISQKPSRDICQRGTSLTIQCQVDSQVTMMFWYRQQPGQSLTLIATANQGSEATYESGFVIDKFPISRPNLTFSTLTVSNMSPEDSSIYLCSVDTRDRHGYTFGSGTRLTVV.

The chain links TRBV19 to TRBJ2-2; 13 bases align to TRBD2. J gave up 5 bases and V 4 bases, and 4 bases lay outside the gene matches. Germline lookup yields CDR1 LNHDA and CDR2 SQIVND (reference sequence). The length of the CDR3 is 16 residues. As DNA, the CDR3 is TGTGCCAGTAGTAGGACTAGCGGGAGTCGTACCGGGGAGCTGTTTTTT. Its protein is CASSRTSGSRTGELFF.

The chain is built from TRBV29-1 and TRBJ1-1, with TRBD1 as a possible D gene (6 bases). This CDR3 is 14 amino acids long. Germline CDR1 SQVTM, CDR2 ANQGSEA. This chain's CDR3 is CSGSFGGWYTEAFF. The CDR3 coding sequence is TGCAGTGGCTCGTTTGGGGGCTGGTACACTGAAGCTTTCTTT.

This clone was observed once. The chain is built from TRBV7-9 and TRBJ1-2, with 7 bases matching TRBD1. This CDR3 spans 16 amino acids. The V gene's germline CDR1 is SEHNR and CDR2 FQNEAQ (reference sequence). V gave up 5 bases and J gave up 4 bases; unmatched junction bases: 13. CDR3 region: CASSKAGTDNFYGYTF. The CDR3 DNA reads TGTGCCAGCAGCAAAGCTGGGACAGACAACTTCTATGGCTACACCTTC.

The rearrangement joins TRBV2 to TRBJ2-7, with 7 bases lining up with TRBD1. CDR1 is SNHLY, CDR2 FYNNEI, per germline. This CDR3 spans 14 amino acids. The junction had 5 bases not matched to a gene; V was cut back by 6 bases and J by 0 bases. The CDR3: CASSRDRSSYEQYF. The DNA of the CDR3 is TGTGCCAGCAGCCGGGACAGAAGCTCCTACGAGCAGTACTTC.

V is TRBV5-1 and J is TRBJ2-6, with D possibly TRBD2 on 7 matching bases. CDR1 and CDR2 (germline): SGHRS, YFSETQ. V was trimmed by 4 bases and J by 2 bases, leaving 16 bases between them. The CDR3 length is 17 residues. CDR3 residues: CASSPRGARAGANVLTF. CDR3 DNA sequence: TGCGCCAGCAGCCCCCGGGGGGCGAGGGCTGGGGCCAACGTCCTGACTTTC.

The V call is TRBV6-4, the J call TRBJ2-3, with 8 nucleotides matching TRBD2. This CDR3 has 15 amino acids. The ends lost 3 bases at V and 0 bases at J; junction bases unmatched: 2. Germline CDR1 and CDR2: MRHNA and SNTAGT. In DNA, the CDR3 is TGTGCCAGCAGTGAAGCGGGAGATAGCACAGATACGCAGTATTTT. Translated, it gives CASSEAGDSTDTQYF.

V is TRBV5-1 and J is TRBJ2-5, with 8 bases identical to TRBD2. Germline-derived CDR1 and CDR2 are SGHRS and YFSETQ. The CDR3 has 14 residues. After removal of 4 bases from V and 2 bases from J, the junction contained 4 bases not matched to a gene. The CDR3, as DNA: TGCGCCAGCAGCCGGGAGGGCTCACAAGAGACCCAGTACTTC. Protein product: CASSREGSQETQYF.

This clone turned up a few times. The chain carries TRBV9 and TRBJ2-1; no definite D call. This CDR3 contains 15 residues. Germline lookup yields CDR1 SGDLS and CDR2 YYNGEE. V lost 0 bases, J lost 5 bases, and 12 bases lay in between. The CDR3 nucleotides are TGTGCCAGCAGCGTAGAGCGAGCGATCCACAATGAGCAGTTCTTC. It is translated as CASSVERAIHNEQFF.

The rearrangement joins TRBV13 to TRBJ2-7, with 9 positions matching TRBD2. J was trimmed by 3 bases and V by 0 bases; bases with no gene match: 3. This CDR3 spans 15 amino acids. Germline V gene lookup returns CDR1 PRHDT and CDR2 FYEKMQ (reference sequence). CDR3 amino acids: CASSLGAGGSYEQYF. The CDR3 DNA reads TGTGCCAGCAGCTTAGGGGCGGGAGGGAGCTACGAGCAGTACTTC.

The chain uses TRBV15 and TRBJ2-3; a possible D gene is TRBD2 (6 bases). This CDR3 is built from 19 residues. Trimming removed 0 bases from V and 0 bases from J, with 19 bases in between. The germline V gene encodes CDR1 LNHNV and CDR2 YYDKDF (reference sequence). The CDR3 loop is CATSRDLSLASISTDTQYF. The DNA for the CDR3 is TGTGCCACCAGCAGAGATCTGTCCCTAGCGTCTATAAGCACAGATACGCAGTATTTT.

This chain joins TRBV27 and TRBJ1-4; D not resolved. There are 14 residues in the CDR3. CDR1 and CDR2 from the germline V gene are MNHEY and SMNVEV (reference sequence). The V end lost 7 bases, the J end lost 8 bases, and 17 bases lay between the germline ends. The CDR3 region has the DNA TGTGCCAGCACCAACATGAGGTTGAAAGAAAAACTGTTTTTT. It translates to CASTNMRLKEKLFF.

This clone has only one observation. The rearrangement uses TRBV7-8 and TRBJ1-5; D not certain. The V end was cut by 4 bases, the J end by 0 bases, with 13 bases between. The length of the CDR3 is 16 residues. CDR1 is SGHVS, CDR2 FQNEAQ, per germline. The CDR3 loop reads CASSYIRGNSNQPQHF. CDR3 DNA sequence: TGTGCCAGCAGCTACATCCGCGGCAATAGCAATCAGCCCCAGCATTTT. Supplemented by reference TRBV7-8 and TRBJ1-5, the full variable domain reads GAGVSQSPRYKVAKRGQDVALRCDPISGHVSLFWYQQALGQGPEFLTYFQNEAQLDKSGLPSDRFFAERPEGSVSTLKIQRTQQEDSAVYLCASSYIRGNSNQPQHFGDGTRLSIL.

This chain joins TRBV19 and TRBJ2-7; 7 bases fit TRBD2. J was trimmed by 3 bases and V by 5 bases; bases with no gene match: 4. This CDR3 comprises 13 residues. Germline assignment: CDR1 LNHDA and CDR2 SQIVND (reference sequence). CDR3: CASSVGTNYEQYF. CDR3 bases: TGTGCCAGTAGTGTGGGGACTAACTACGAGCAGTACTTC.

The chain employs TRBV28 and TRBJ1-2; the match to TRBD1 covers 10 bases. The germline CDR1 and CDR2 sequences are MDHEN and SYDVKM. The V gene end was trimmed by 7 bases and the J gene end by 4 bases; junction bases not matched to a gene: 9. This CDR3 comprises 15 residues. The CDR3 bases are TGTGCCAGCACCCGGGGGGGGACAGGGGTCTATGGCTACACCTTC. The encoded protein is CASTRGGTGVYGYTF.

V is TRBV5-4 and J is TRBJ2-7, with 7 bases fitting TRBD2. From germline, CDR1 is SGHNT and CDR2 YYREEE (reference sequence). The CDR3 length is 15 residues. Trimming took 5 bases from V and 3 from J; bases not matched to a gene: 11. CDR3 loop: CASSEVGRAVYEQYF. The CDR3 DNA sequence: TGTGCCAGCAGTGAAGTGGGGAGGGCCGTCTACGAGCAGTACTTC.

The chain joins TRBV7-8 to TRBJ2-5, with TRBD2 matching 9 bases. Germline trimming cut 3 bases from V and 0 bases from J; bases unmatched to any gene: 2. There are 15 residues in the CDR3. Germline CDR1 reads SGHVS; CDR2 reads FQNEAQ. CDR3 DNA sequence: TGTGCCAGCAGCTTTCTAGCGGGGTACCAAGAGACCCAGTACTTC. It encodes CASSFLAGYQETQYF.

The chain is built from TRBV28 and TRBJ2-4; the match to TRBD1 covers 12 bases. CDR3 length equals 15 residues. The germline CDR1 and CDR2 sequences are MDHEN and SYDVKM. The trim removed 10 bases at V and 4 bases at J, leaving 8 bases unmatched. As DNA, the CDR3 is TGTGCCACCGAGGGACAGGGGGCCCCAAAAAACATTCAGTACTTC. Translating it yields CATEGQGAPKNIQYF. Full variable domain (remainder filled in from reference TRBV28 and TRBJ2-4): DVKVTQSSRYLVKRTGEKVFLECVQDMDHENMFWYRQDPGLGLRLIYFSYDVKMKEKGDIPEGYSVSREKKERFSLILESASTNQTSMYLCATEGQGAPKNIQYFGAGTRLSVL.

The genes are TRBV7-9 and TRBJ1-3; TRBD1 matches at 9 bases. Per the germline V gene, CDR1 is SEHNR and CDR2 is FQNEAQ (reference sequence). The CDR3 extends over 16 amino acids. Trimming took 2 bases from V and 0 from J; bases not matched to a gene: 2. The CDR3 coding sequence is TGTGCCAGCAGCTTAACAGGGGGCTACTCTGGAAACACCATATATTTT. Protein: CASSLTGGYSGNTIYF.

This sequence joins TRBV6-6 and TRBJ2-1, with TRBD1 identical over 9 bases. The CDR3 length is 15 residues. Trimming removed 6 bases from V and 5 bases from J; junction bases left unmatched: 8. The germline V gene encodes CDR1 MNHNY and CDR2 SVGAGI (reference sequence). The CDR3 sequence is CASSPIRTGDNEQFF. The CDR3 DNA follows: TGTGCCAGCAGCCCCATCCGGACAGGGGACAATGAGCAGTTCTTC.

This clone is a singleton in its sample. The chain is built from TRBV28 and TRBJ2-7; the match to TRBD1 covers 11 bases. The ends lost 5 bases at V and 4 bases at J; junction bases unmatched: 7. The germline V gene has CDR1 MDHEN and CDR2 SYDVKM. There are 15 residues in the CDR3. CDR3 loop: CASSPTGTGGYEQYF. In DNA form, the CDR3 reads TGTGCCAGCAGTCCCACCGGGACAGGGGGTTACGAGCAGTACTTC.

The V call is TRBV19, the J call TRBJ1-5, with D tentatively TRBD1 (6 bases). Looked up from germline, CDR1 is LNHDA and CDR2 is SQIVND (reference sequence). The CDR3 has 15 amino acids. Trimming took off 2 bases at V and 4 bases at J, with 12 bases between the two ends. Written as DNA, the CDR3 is TGTGCCAGTAGTATAATTTTCCAGGGGAATCAGCCCCAGCATTTT. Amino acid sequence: CASSIIFQGNQPQHF.

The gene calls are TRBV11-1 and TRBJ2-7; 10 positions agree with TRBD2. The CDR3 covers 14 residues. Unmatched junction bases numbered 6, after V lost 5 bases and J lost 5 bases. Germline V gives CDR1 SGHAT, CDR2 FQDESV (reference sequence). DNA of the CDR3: TGTGCCAGCAGCCTGAGCGGGAGGGCTGACGAGCAGTACTTC. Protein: CASSLSGRADEQYF.

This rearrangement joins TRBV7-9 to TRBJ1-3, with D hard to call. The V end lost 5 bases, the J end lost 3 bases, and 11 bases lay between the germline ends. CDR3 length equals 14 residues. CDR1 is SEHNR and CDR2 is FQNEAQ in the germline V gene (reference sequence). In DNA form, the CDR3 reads TGTGCCAGCAGCCCCCTAACAGATGGAAACACCATATATTTT. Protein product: CASSPLTDGNTIYF.

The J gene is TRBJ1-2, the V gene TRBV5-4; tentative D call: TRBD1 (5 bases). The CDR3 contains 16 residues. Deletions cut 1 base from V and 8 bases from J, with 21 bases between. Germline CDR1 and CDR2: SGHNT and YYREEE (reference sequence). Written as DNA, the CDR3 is TGTGCCAGCAGCTTGAAGCAGGGAAATCTAGCGGGGGGCTACACCTTC. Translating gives CASSLKQGNLAGGYTF.

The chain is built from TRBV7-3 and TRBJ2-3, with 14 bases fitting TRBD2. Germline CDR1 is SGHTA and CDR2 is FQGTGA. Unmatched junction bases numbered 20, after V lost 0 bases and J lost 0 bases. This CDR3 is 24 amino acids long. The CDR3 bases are TGTGCCAGCAGCTTAACGGGCCCGGGACTAGCGGGAGTTCCCCGGTCAACTAGCACAGATACGCAGTATTTT. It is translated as CASSLTGPGLAGVPRSTSTDTQYF.